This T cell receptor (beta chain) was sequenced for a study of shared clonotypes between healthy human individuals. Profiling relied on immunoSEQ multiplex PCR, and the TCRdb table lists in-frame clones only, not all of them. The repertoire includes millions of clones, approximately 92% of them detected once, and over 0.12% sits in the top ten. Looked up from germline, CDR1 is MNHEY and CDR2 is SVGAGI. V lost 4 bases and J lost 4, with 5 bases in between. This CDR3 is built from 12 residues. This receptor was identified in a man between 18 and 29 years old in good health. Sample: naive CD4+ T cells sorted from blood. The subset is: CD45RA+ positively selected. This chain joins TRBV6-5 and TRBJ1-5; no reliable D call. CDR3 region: CASSFPNQPQHF. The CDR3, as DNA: TGTGCCAGCAGTTTCCCAAATCAGCCCCAGCATTTT.